Sequencing of this TCR beta chain was carried out in a study of T cells after yellow fever vaccination (dated 2019 in TCRdb). About the full investigation: Libraries from fractions with low cell numbers were prepared with the SMART-Seq v4 Ultra Low Input RNA kit. Bulk TCR alpha and beta repertoires were sequenced longitudinally to track T-cell clones before and after primary and booster YFV17D yellow fever vaccination. Two healthy male donors, one aged 18 to 30 and one aged 30 to 40 years, made up the cohort. Blood samples were taken at several timepoints before and after primary and secondary immunization, and bulk PBMC replicates and cell subsets were isolated.

Reading the label with the study, this specimen's treatment or condition is: live attenuated yellow fever vaccine strain. At each blood-draw timepoint, two biological replicates of bulk PBMCs were collected. A standard Ficoll-Paque protocol was used to isolate PBMCs from peripheral blood. RNA was extracted with TriZol from bulk PBMCs, CD4 and CD8 fractions, and dextramer-positive and dextramer-negative fractions. Summary of the overall study and its limitations: Because the study included only a couple of donors, the extent to which the findings can be generalized is limited. A small share of clonotypes was detected in both CD4 and CD8 compartments, with the overlap likely arising from convergent recombination. Because abundant contaminating clonotypes from the bulk population could be contained in FACS-sorted repertoires, computational filtering was required. The secondary T-cell response was found to be weaker but faster than the primary response, with a peak reached on day 5 rather than on day 15. After the booster, most of the clones that had expanded following primary vaccination were detected again (roughly 96% of CD4 and more than 85% of CD8), which suggests that memory was broadly maintained.

Synthesis of TCR cDNA relied on 5'RACE template switching, a step that introduced a universal primer site along with unique molecular identifiers. Priming for cDNA synthesis came from both the TCR alpha and TCR beta constant segments. Two PCR steps were used to amplify libraries, with sample barcodes and sequencing adapters being added in the second step. Sequencing of the libraries was done on either Illumina HiSeq 2500 (2x100 bp) or NovaSeq (2x150 bp). For the original study's pipeline: MIGEC handled demultiplexing of reads and collapsing into UMI consensus sequences, while MiXCR performed V(D)J alignment. Using edgeR on replicate PBMC samples, clonotypes were called vaccine-responding if FDR was below 0.01 and the log2 fold change was above 5 up to day 15. CD4 or CD8 identity was assigned to each bulk clonotype according to whether the clonotype was present at higher abundance in the sequenced CD4 repertoire or the sequenced CD8 repertoire. Clones were called with MiXCR by TCRdb after fastp trimmed the public reads at Q25, and only in-frame beta chains were retained. Each entry merges the rows of one CDR3 protein and shows their most common DNA and genes. TCRdb, rather than the study authors, made the V and J calls. The sample records 500,000 to 650,000 distinct CDR3 sequences, more than 9% of which are singletons. Clones ranked in the top ten supply under 15% of the sample.

Concerning this clonotype itself: The specificity of this receptor is unknown. The sample holds no much larger clone one base away, and base qualities are not on file.

This TCR was recovered from a man under 40 who received the YFV17D yellow fever vaccine. The sequencing here drew on PBMCs, taken on the day of the yellow fever booster vaccination.

The CDR3 region: CASSAERGLREQYF. The nucleotides read TGTGCCAGCAGCGCAGAGAGAGGGCTACGAGAGCAGTACTTC. The sequence is built from TRBV9 and TRBJ2-7; 5 matching bases give a weak D call of TRBD2. CDR1 is given as SGDLS and CDR2 as YYNGEE, both from the germline V gene. Measured from the cysteine to the phenylalanine, the CDR3 is 14 residues long. Only the CDR3 portion is preserved as DNA: 42 bases, with reading frame beginning at the first base. The germline ends are 17 bases apart after V is trimmed by 3 bases and J by 7 bases.